The source of this T cell receptor beta chain is a study of cytomegalovirus exposure and HLA in healthy donors. In the PCR, 60 Vbeta and 13 Jbeta primers were used. The assay was immunoSEQ multiplex PCR, and TCRdb's table has in-frame clones only and misses some. The table has about 120,000 clones, about 80% seen once. Unmatched junction bases numbered 11, after V lost 1 base and J lost 8 bases. This CDR3 spans 16 amino acids. Germline V gives CDR1 SQVTM, CDR2 ANQGSEA. About this clone: No antigen is known for it.

Study-wide points: In vitro data verified three CMV-associated chains as specific for CMV antigens. A likely sequencing artifact accounted for one observed cluster of highly shared sequence variants. With DRB1 most and HLA-C fewest, TCR association rates differed between HLA loci in a later analysis. In a later analysis, compared with equally common non-associated chains, HLA-associated beta chains were more expanded.

The rearrangement uses TRBV29-1 and TRBJ2-1; 10 nucleotides line up with TRBD2. The sample comprised PBMCs. This receptor was identified in a woman under 30 in good health and CMV-seronegative. This chain's CDR3 is CSVEGTSSGSLYEQFF. The CDR3 DNA follows: TGCAGCGTTGAAGGTACCTCTAGCGGGAGTCTCTATGAGCAGTTCTTC.